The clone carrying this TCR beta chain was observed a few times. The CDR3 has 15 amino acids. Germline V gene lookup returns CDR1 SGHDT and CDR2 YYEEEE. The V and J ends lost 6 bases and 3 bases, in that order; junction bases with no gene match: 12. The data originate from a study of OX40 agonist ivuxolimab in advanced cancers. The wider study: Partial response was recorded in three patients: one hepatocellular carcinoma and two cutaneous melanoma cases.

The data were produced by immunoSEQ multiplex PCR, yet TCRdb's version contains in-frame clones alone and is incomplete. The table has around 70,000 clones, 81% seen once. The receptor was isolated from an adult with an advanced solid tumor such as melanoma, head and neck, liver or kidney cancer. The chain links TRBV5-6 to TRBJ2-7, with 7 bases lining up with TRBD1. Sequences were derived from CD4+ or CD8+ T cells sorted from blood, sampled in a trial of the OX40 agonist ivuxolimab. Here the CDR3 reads CASTLNRAGGYEQYF. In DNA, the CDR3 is TGTGCCAGCACCCTAAATCGGGCAGGGGGCTACGAGCAGTACTTC. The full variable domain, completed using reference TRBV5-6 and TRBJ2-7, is DAGVTQSPTHLIKTRGQQVTLRCSPKSGHDTVSWYQQALGQGPQFIFQYYEEEERQRGNFPDRFSGHQFPNYSSELNVNALLLGDSALYLCASTLNRAGGYEQYFGPGTRLTVT.